Listed below are T cell receptor beta chains from one sample, sequenced in a study of PD-1 blockade in classical Hodgkin lymphoma. Using immunoSEQ multiplex PCR, the repertoire was profiled, and TCRdb retains in-frame clones only, with some absent. The table records 3,000 or so clones, roughly 63% of them present only once. The sample was CD8+ T cells from blood, taken at baseline. These receptors all stem from a human donor with classical Hodgkin lymphoma. The CDR3 runs from the conserved cysteine through the conserved F or W. Fields, in order: D gene, clone size, V gene, J gene, CDR3 DNA, CDR3 protein. D genes are given only for firm matches. Part of the rows lack a size; the others show once, few, many or a class for expanded clones.

>NA|NA|TRBV9|TRBJ1-4
TGTGCCAGAGGCCCCGACAGTCCTAATGAAAAACTGTTTTTT
CARGPDSPNEKLFF
>NA|NA|TRBV11-3|TRBJ2-3
TGTGCCAGCAGCTTAGAGTACGGGAGCACAGATACGCAGTATTTT
CASSLEYGSTDTQYF
>NA|few|TRBV6-6|TRBJ2-3
TGTGCCAGCAGTTATTTAGCGGTACCTAGCACAGATACGCAGTATTTT
CASSYLAVPSTDTQYF
>TRBD2|NA|TRBV6-1|TRBJ2-2
TGTGCCAGCAGTGAGACGACCCCGGGACTAGGGGTACACACCGGGGAGCTGTTTTTT
CASSETTPGLGVHTGELFF
>NA|NA|TRBV28|TRBJ2-7
TGTGCCAGCAGTTTGTCGTCAGGGGTCTACGAGCAGTACTTC
CASSLSSGVYEQYF
>NA|NA|TRBV5-1|TRBJ1-4
TGCGCCAGCAGCGTAGAGGGGGCAACTAATGAAAAACTGTTTTTT
CASSVEGATNEKLFF
>NA|few|TRBV19|TRBJ1-2
TGTGCCAGTAGTCACAGCTATGGCTACACCTTC
CASSHSYGYTF
>TRBD2|NA|TRBV6-5|TRBJ2-7
TGTGCCAGCGCAAGGACTAGCGGGAGTGAAGAGCAGTACTTC
CASARTSGSEEQYF
>NA|NA|TRBV5-1|TRBJ1-4
TGCGCCAGCACCTCCACTGAAAGGCCTAATGAAAAACTGTTTTTT
CASTSTERPNEKLFF
>TRBD1|few|TRBV2|TRBJ1-1
TGTGCCAGCAGTGAAGGACAGGGACGAACTGAAGCTTTCTTT
CASSEGQGRTEAFF
>TRBD1|NA|TRBV6-1|TRBJ2-7
TGTGCCAGCAGAGAGACAGGGGGCTACGAGCAGTACTTC
CASRETGGYEQYF
>NA|few|TRBV2|TRBJ1-5
TGTGCCAGCAGTGAGCGGGGCACCGTTGGCAATCAGCCCCAGCATTTT
CASSERGTVGNQPQHF
>NA|few|TRBV7-6|TRBJ2-7
TGTGCCAGCAGCGCCCGTACCCCCGGCGAGCAGTACTTC
CASSARTPGEQYF
>NA|few|TRBV7-2|TRBJ2-7
TGTGCCAGCAGCTTGACAGGTAAAGCCTACGAGCAGTACTTC
CASSLTGKAYEQYF
>NA|once|TRBV5-6|TRBJ1-4
TGTGCCAGCAGCCGGGACATAGAGGATGAAAAACTGTTTTTT
CASSRDIEDEKLFF
>TRBD2|NA|TRBV5-4|TRBJ2-7
TGTGCCAGCAGCTTGACTAGCGGGGTCGCCTACGAGCAGTACTTC
CASSLTSGVAYEQYF
>TRBD1|NA|TRBV15|TRBJ1-5
TGTGCCACCAGCAGAAACAGGGGAAGCAATCAGCCCCAGCATTTT
CATSRNRGSNQPQHF
>TRBD2|NA|TRBV27|TRBJ2-2
TGTGCCAGCAGTGCGGGACTAGCGGGAGGTACCGGGGAGCTGTTTTTT
CASSAGLAGGTGELFF
>NA|few|TRBV7-6|TRBJ1-1
TGTGCCAGCGGAATGGTTAGTGAAGCTTTCTTT
CASGMVSEAFF
>NA|NA|TRBV4-1|TRBJ2-5
TGCGCCAGCAGCCAGATGGGACGACAGTACCAAGAGACCCAGTACTTC
CASSQMGRQYQETQYF
>NA|NA|TRBV6-5|TRBJ2-7
TGTGCCAGCAGCGGGGGAGGACAGATCTACGAGCAGTACTTC
CASSGGGQIYEQYF
>NA|NA|TRBV5-1|TRBJ2-1
TGCGCCAGCAGCTTGGGCTATGGGGAATCCTACAATGAGCAGTTCTTC
CASSLGYGESYNEQFF
>NA|once|TRBV21-1|TRBJ2-1
TGTGCCAGCAGCAGATTCCAAAGCGGGAGACCAACTCAGGGTGAGCAGTTCTTC
CASSRFQSGRPTQGEQFF
>NA|NA|TRBV11-1|TRBJ2-1
TGTGCCAGCAGCTTTTCGGGAAACCACAATGAGCAGTTCTTC
CASSFSGNHNEQFF
>TRBD1|NA|TRBV27|TRBJ1-1
TGTGCCAGCGGAACCTATCCAGGGGGGGCGTTCTTATCTGAAGCTTTCTTT
CASGTYPGGAFLSEAFF
>TRBD1|NA|TRBV28|TRBJ2-7
TGTGCCAGCAGTCGGGACAGGGACTACGAGCAGTACTTC
CASSRDRDYEQYF
>NA|NA|TRBV6-5|TRBJ2-3
TGTGCCAGCAGTTACGACCTAGCCGGAACGCAGTATTTT
CASSYDLAGTQYF
>NA|few|TRBV27|TRBJ2-1
TGTGCCAGCAGTTCATGGGATCAACCCTACAATGAGCAGTTCTTC
CASSSWDQPYNEQFF
>TRBD2|NA|TRBV29-1|TRBJ2-1
TGCAGCGCCCCACGGGGGGGCTTCTCCTACAATGAGCAGTTCTTC
CSAPRGGFSYNEQFF
>NA|few|TRBV30|TRBJ1-4
TGTGCCTGGAGCTCAGGGGCGGGTGAAAAACTGTTTTTT
CAWSSGAGEKLFF
>TRBD2|once|TRBV11-3|TRBJ2-1
TGTGCCAGCAGCTTAGACGGACTAGCGGGAGTAGATGAGCAGTTCTTC
CASSLDGLAGVDEQFF
>TRBD2|NA|TRBV13|TRBJ2-3
TGTGCCAGCAGCGGAGGACTAGCGGGAGCAGATACGCAGTATTTT
CASSGGLAGADTQYF
>NA|once|TRBV5-5|TRBJ1-2
TGTGCCAGCAGCGTCGACAGCTATGGCTACACCTTC
CASSVDSYGYTF
>NA|NA|TRBV27|TRBJ2-2
TGTGCCAGCAGTCCAACCCACACCGGGGAGCTGTTTTTT
CASSPTHTGELFF
>NA|NA|TRBV9|TRBJ2-1
TGTGCCAGCAGCGTAGTGGACATGTCCTACAATGAGCAGTTCTTC
CASSVVDMSYNEQFF
>NA|NA|TRBV13|TRBJ1-1
TGTGCCAGCAGCTTGGACCGAATGCGTACTGAAGCTTTCTTT
CASSLDRMRTEAFF
>TRBD1|NA|TRBV29-1|TRBJ2-2
TGCAGCGCTCAAATCACAGGGGCCGGGGAGCTGTTTTTT
CSAQITGAGELFF
>TRBD2|NA|TRBV14|TRBJ2-1
TGTGCCAGCAGCCAAGAACCGGGACTAGCCAGGTATGAGCAGTTCTTC
CASSQEPGLARYEQFF
>TRBD1|NA|TRBV2|TRBJ2-2
TGTGCCAGCATTACAGGGGGACTGAACACCGGGGAGCTGTTTTTT
CASITGGLNTGELFF
>NA|large|TRBV10-1|TRBJ2-7
TGCGCCAGCAGTGAGTCCTACGAGCAGTACTTC
CASSESYEQYF
>TRBD1|NA|TRBV5-1|TRBJ2-1
TGCGCCAGCACCACGGGACAGGGATACAATGAGCAGTTCTTC
CASTTGQGYNEQFF
>NA|NA|TRBV2|TRBJ2-4
TGTGCCAGCGAGCCGACGGACGTAGCCAAAAACATTCAGTACTTC
CASEPTDVAKNIQYF
>NA|few|TRBV5-8|TRBJ1-1
TGTGCCAGCAGCTTGTTCGGTGGTTGGGGGGCAGGCGCTTTCTTT
CASSLFGGWGAGAFF
>NA|NA|TRBV7-8|TRBJ2-2
TGTGCCAGCAGCTTAGGCGGGACAGAGAACACCGGGGAGCTGTTTTTT
CASSLGGTENTGELFF
>NA|NA|TRBV5-4|TRBJ2-3
TGTGCCAGCAGCTCCGCCGACAGCTCCACCACAGATACGCAGTATTTT
CASSSADSSTTDTQYF
>TRBD1|NA|TRBV15|TRBJ2-1
TGTGCCACCAGCCCCGGAGGACAGGGAGTTTACAATGAGCAGTTCTTC
CATSPGGQGVYNEQFF
>TRBD2|NA|TRBV27|TRBJ2-1
TGTGCCAGCAGCCCCATTCTAGCGGGAGGGCCCTATGAGCAGTTCTTC
CASSPILAGGPYEQFF
>TRBD2|few|TRBV7-8|TRBJ2-5
TGTGCCAGCAGCTCCCGACTAGCGGGAGGGTCTGAGACCCAGTACTTC
CASSSRLAGGSETQYF
>TRBD1|NA|TRBV28|TRBJ2-1
TGTGCCAGCAGTCCCCATGGACAGGTCGGTGAGCAGTTCTTC
CASSPHGQVGEQFF
>NA|NA|TRBV4-1|TRBJ2-2
TGCGCCAGCAGCCCAGGAACCGCCGGGGAGCTGTTTTTT
CASSPGTAGELFF
>NA|few|TRBV27|TRBJ2-1
TGTGCCAGGTCCGTCGGCAATGAGCAGTTCTTC
CARSVGNEQFF
>NA|NA|TRBV2|TRBJ2-7
TGTGCCAGCAGTGAAGGGACAGTTTCACCTGGCGAGCAGTACTTC
CASSEGTVSPGEQYF
>TRBD2|NA|TRBV7-9|TRBJ2-2
TGTGCCAGCAGCTCTTTGGCCGGACTAGCGACTGGCGGGGAGCTGTTTTTT
CASSSLAGLATGGELFF
>TRBD2|NA|TRBV30|TRBJ2-7
TGTGCCTGGAGTTTAGGAGCGGGAGCTAACGAGCAGTACTTC
CAWSLGAGANEQYF
>TRBD1|NA|TRBV7-8|TRBJ2-3
TGTGCCAGCAGCCTCGGACAGGGATCCGGTTTTGGCACAGATACGCAGTATTTT
CASSLGQGSGFGTDTQYF